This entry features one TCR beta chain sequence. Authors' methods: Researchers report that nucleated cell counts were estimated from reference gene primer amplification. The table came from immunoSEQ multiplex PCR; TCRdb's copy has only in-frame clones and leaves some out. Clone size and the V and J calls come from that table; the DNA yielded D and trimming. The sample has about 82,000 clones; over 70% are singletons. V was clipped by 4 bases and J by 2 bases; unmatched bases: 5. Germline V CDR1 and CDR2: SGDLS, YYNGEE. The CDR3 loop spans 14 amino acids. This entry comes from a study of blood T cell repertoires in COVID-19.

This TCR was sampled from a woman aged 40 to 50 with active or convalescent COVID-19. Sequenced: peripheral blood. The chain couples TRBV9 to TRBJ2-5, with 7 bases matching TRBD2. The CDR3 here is CASSREAGQETQYF. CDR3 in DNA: TGTGCCAGCAGCCGGGAAGCGGGACAAGAGACCCAGTACTTC. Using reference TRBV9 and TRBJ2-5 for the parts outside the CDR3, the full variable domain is DSGVTQTPKHLITATGQRVTLRCSPRSGDLSVYWYQQSLDQGLQFLIQYYNGEERAKGNILERFSAQQFPDLHSELNLSSLELGDSALYFCASSREAGQETQYFGPGTRLLVL.